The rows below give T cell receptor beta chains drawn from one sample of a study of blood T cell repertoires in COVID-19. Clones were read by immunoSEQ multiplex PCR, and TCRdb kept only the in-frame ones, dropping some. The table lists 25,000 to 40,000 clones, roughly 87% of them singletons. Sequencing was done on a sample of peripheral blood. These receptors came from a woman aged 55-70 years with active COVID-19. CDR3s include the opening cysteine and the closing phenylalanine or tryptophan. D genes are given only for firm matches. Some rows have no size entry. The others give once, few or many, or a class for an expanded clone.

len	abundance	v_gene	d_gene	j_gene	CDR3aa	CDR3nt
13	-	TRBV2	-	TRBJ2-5	CASSGNRRETQYF	TGTGCCAGCAGTGGTAATAGGAGGGAGACCCAGTACTTC
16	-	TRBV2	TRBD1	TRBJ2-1	CASSEVTGGIGNEQFF	TGTGCCAGCAGTGAAGTGACAGGGGGGATTGGCAATGAGCAGTTCTTC
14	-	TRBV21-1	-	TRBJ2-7	CASGTTGNSYEQYF	TGTGCCAGCGGGACCACAGGGAACTCCTACGAGCAGTACTTC
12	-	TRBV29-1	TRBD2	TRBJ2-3	CSVETSGDTQYF	TGCAGCGTTGAGACTAGCGGCGATACGCAGTATTTT
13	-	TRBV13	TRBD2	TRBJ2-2	CASKLAGAGELFF	TGTGCCAGCAAACTGGCGGGGGCCGGGGAGCTGTTTTTT
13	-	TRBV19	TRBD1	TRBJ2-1	CASSNRGYNEQFF	TGTGCCAGTAGTAACAGGGGCTACAATGAGCAGTTCTTC
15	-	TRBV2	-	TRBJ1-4	CASSTQGATNEKLFF	TGTGCCAGCAGTACCCAGGGTGCAACTAATGAAAAACTGTTTTTT
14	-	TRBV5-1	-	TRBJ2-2	CASSLGQNTGELFF	TGCGCCAGCAGCTTGGGACAGAACACCGGGGAGCTGTTTTTT
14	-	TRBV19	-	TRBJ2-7	CASSNVDSPYEQYF	TGTGCCAGTAGTAATGTTGACAGTCCCTACGAGCAGTACTTC
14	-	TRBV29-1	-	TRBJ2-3	CSVPAGARPDTQYF	TGCAGCGTCCCTGCGGGGGCTCGGCCAGATACGCAGTATTTT
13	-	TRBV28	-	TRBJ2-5	CASSQGGLETQYF	TGTGCCAGCAGTCAGGGGGGCTTGGAGACCCAGTACTTC
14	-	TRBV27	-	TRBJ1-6	CASRWSQFNSPLHF	TGTGCCAGCAGGTGGAGCCAATTTAACTCACCCCTCCACTTT
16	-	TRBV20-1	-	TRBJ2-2	CSASGGLRVEDGELFF	TGCAGTGCTAGTGGCGGTCTGAGGGTTGAGGACGGGGAGCTGTTTTTT
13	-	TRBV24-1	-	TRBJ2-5	CATREGAKETQYF	TGTGCCACCCGGGAGGGGGCCAAAGAGACCCAGTACTTC
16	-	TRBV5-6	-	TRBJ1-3	CASSPADRLAGNTIYF	TGTGCCAGCAGCCCAGCTGACAGGTTGGCTGGAAACACCATATATTTT
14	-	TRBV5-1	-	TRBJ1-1	CASSLANMNTEAFF	TGCGCCAGCAGCTTGGCCAACATGAACACTGAAGCTTTCTTT
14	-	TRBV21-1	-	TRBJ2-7	CASSKEGRGLEQYF	TGTGCCAGCAGCAAAGAGGGCCGCGGGTTGGAGCAGTACTTC
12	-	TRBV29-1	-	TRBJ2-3	CSVGARKDTQYF	TGCAGCGTTGGGGCCAGGAAAGATACGCAGTATTTT
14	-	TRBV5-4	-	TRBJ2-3	CASSHPTGGDTQYF	TGTGCCAGCAGCCACCCGACGGGTGGAGATACGCAGTATTTT
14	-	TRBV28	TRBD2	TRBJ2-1	CASSSGGSYNEQFF	TGTGCCAGCAGTTCGGGGGGGTCCTACAATGAGCAGTTCTTC
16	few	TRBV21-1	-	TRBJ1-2	CASSKEGTGFPYGYTF	TGTGCCAGCAGCAAAGAGGGGACAGGCTTCCCGTATGGCTACACCTTC
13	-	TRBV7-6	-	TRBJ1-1	CASSLHPRVGAFF	TGTGCCAGCAGCCTCCACCCGCGGGTTGGAGCTTTCTTT
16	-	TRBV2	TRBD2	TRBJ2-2	CASSESGGRRSGELFF	TGTGCCAGCAGTGAATCGGGAGGTCGGAGGTCCGGGGAGCTGTTTTTT
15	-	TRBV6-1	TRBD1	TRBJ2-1	CASSEVGRGKNEQFF	TGTGCCAGCAGTGAAGTGGGCAGGGGGAAAAATGAGCAGTTCTTC
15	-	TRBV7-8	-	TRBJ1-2	CASSQGPGVSYGYTF	TGTGCCAGCAGCCAGGGCCCGGGAGTCAGCTATGGCTACACCTTC
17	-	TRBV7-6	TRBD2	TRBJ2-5	CASSLGGGRAPYGSQYF	TGTGCCAGCAGCTTAGGCGGGGGTAGAGCGCCGTATGGCTCCCAGTACTTC
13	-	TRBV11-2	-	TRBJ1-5	CASSLEPGQPQHF	TGTGCCAGCAGCTTAGAACCGGGACAGCCCCAGCATTTT
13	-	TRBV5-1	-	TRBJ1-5	CASSSGDNQPQHF	TGCGCCAGCAGCTCAGGGGACAATCAGCCCCAGCATTTT
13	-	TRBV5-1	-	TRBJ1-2	CASSFIGGNGYTF	TGCGCCAGCAGCTTCATCGGGGGGAATGGCTACACCTTC
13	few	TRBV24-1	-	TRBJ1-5	CATSAYSNQPQHF	TGTGCCACCAGTGCTTATAGCAATCAGCCCCAGCATTTT
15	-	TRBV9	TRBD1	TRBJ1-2	CASSVAGTGGDGYTF	TGTGCCAGCAGCGTAGCTGGGACAGGGGGCGATGGCTACACCTTC
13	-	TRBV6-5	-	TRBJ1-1	CASTFNRDTEAFF	TGTGCCAGCACCTTTAACAGGGATACTGAAGCTTTCTTT
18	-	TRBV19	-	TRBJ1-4	CASSLNHHRQANNEKLFF	TGTGCCAGTAGTCTAAACCACCACCGACAGGCCAATAATGAAAAACTGTTTTTT
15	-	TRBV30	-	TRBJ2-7	CAGHRTGIRGVEQYF	TGTGCCGGACACCGAACAGGGATCAGAGGGGTAGAGCAGTACTTC
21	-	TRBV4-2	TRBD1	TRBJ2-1	CASSPLRPGTGGRSSYNEQFF	TGTGCCAGCAGCCCACTACGTCCCGGGACAGGGGGCCGAAGCTCCTACAATGAGCAGTTCTTC
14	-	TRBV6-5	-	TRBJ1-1	CASSLGGENTEAFF	TGTGCCAGCTCCCTCGGAGGGGAGAACACTGAAGCTTTCTTT
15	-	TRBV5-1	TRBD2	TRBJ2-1	CASSAGTSRGNEQFF	TGCGCCAGCAGCGCGGGGACTAGTAGGGGGAATGAGCAGTTCTTC